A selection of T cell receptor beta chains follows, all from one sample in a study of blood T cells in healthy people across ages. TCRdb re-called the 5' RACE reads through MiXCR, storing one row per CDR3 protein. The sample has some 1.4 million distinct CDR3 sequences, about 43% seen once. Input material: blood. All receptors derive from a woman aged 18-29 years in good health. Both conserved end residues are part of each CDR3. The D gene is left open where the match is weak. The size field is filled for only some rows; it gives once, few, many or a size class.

CDR3 DNA: TGTGCCAGCAGCTTGGGGACAGGGAGAGGGGAAGCTGAGGAGACCCAGTACTTC
CDR3 protein: CASSLGTGRGEAEETQYF
J gene: TRBJ2-5
D gene: TRBD1
V gene: TRBV11-2
clone size: -

CDR3 DNA: TGTGCCAGCAGCTTAGTCATCCATGGCGGGAGTAGCACAGATACGCAGTATTTT
CDR3 protein: CASSLVIHGGSSTDTQYF
J gene: TRBJ2-3
D gene: TRBD2
V gene: TRBV7-9
clone size: few

CDR3 DNA: TGTGCCAGCGTCGAGAACGGCGGGGGTCACTCTGGCTACACCTTC
CDR3 protein: CASVENGGGHSGYTF
J gene: TRBJ1-2
D gene: -
V gene: TRBV6-1
clone size: -

CDR3 DNA: TGTGCCAGCAGTACTTACAATGAAGCTTTCTTT
CDR3 protein: CASSTYNEAFF
J gene: TRBJ1-1
D gene: -
V gene: TRBV28
clone size: -

CDR3 DNA: TGCAGTGCCCTGCCTCGGACAGGCTATTCCTACGAGCAGTACTTC
CDR3 protein: CSALPRTGYSYEQYF
J gene: TRBJ2-7
D gene: TRBD1
V gene: TRBV20-1
clone size: -

CDR3 DNA: TGTGCCAGCAGCCGCGGGGGAGCGGTACCCTACAATGAGCAGTTCTTC
CDR3 protein: CASSRGGAVPYNEQFF
J gene: TRBJ2-1
D gene: TRBD2
V gene: TRBV27
clone size: few

CDR3 DNA: TGTGCCAGCAGTCGGGACGTAAGCTCCTACAATGAGCAGTTCTTC
CDR3 protein: CASSRDVSSYNEQFF
J gene: TRBJ2-1
D gene: -
V gene: TRBV6-5
clone size: once

CDR3 DNA: TGCGCCAGCAGCCAGGCCAGACAGGGGAAGAATGAGCAGTACTTC
CDR3 protein: CASSQARQGKNEQYF
J gene: TRBJ2-5
D gene: TRBD1
V gene: TRBV4-1
clone size: -

CDR3 DNA: TGTGCCAGCACCGAGCGGGGTGACTCCTACGAGCAGTACTTC
CDR3 protein: CASTERGDSYEQYF
J gene: TRBJ2-7
D gene: TRBD2
V gene: TRBV2
clone size: -

CDR3 DNA: TGTGCCAGCAGCGTAGCAGGGTGGGCCACAGATACGCAGTATTTT
CDR3 protein: CASSVAGWATDTQYF
J gene: TRBJ2-3
D gene: -
V gene: TRBV9
clone size: -

CDR3 DNA: TGTGCCAGCAGCTCCGGGGTCCTGAACACTGAAGCTTTCTTT
CDR3 protein: CASSSGVLNTEAFF
J gene: TRBJ1-1
D gene: -
V gene: TRBV6-5
clone size: -

CDR3 DNA: TGTGCCAGGCAGGGTTTCTATGGCTACACCTTC
CDR3 protein: CARQGFYGYTF
J gene: TRBJ1-2
D gene: -
V gene: TRBV25-1
clone size: -

CDR3 DNA: TGTGCCAGCACCCAACCGCCCAGGGACCTCGAAGCTTTCTTT
CDR3 protein: CASTQPPRDLEAFF
J gene: TRBJ1-1
D gene: -
V gene: TRBV7-9
clone size: -

CDR3 DNA: TGTGCCAGCAGCTTGTGGGGGGCAGATACGCAGTATTTT
CDR3 protein: CASSLWGADTQYF
J gene: TRBJ2-3
D gene: -
V gene: TRBV5-8
clone size: few

CDR3 DNA: TGTGCCAGCAGTTTTGCAGGGGGTTCACCCCTCCACTTT
CDR3 protein: CASSFAGGSPLHF
J gene: TRBJ1-6
D gene: TRBD1
V gene: TRBV12-3/TRBV12-4
clone size: -

CDR3 DNA: TGTGCCAGCAGCTTAACGGGGGGCGTGGACACTGAAGCTTTCTTT
CDR3 protein: CASSLTGGVDTEAFF
J gene: TRBJ1-1
D gene: -
V gene: TRBV7-3
clone size: -

CDR3 DNA: TGTGCCAGCAGGGGGAGGGACAGACCCAATTCACCCCTCCACTTT
CDR3 protein: CASRGRDRPNSPLHF
J gene: TRBJ1-6
D gene: TRBD1
V gene: TRBV28
clone size: -

CDR3 DNA: TGCGCCAGTTATTTCGGGAGTGGAGGCGGGGAGCTGTTTTTT
CDR3 protein: CASYFGSGGGELFF
J gene: TRBJ2-2
D gene: -
V gene: TRBV5-1
clone size: -

CDR3 DNA: TGCGCCAGCAGCCCCGAGGTAGGGTTCCGGGTGGCTTTCTTT
CDR3 protein: CASSPEVGFRVAFF
J gene: TRBJ1-1
D gene: -
V gene: TRBV5-1
clone size: -

CDR3 DNA: TGTGCCAGCACGGGGGTGATGGCCACTGAAGCTTTCTTT
CDR3 protein: CASTGVMATEAFF
J gene: TRBJ1-1
D gene: -
V gene: TRBV27
clone size: -

CDR3 DNA: TGTGCCAGCAGTCCTAACCGCTACAATGAGCAGTTCTTC
CDR3 protein: CASSPNRYNEQFF
J gene: TRBJ2-1
D gene: -
V gene: TRBV27
clone size: few

CDR3 DNA: TGTGCCAGCAGCGAGGGAGGGCGGACGTCTGGCTACACCTTC
CDR3 protein: CASSEGGRTSGYTF
J gene: TRBJ1-2
D gene: -
V gene: TRBV7-2
clone size: few

CDR3 DNA: TGTGCCACCAGGGCCGACAGGTTGGGGGCATATAGCAATCAGCCCCAGCATTTT
CDR3 protein: CATRADRLGAYSNQPQHF
J gene: TRBJ1-5
D gene: -
V gene: TRBV24-1
clone size: -

CDR3 DNA: TGTGCCAGCAGTTCGGGACTACTTAGCACAGATACGCAGTATTTT
CDR3 protein: CASSSGLLSTDTQYF
J gene: TRBJ2-3
D gene: TRBD2
V gene: TRBV27
clone size: -

CDR3 DNA: TGTGCCAGCAGCTCGGATCCACAGGGGAGCTCCTACGAGCAGTACTTC
CDR3 protein: CASSSDPQGSSYEQYF
J gene: TRBJ2-7
D gene: TRBD1
V gene: TRBV7-6
clone size: -

CDR3 DNA: TGTGCCAGCAGATTGGGACTAGCGGGGGTCTCCTACAATGAGCAGTTCTTC
CDR3 protein: CASRLGLAGVSYNEQFF
J gene: TRBJ2-1
D gene: TRBD2
V gene: TRBV7-8
clone size: -

CDR3 DNA: TGCAGTGCTCAGCCCCGCGCGGGGGCAGATACGCAGTATTTT
CDR3 protein: CSAQPRAGADTQYF
J gene: TRBJ2-3
D gene: TRBD2
V gene: TRBV20-1
clone size: -

CDR3 DNA: TGTGCCTGGAGTGTATACAGAAACACTGAAGCTTTCTTT
CDR3 protein: CAWSVYRNTEAFF
J gene: TRBJ1-1
D gene: -
V gene: TRBV30
clone size: -

CDR3 DNA: TGTGCCAGCCGAGGCTGGAGCTACACCTTC
CDR3 protein: CASRGWSYTF
J gene: TRBJ1-2
D gene: -
V gene: TRBV9
clone size: -

CDR3 DNA: TGTGCCAGCAGCACCCTAAGGACTAGCGGGCGTCCGTATCAAGAGACCCAGTACTTC
CDR3 protein: CASSTLRTSGRPYQETQYF
J gene: TRBJ2-5
D gene: TRBD2
V gene: TRBV12-3/TRBV12-4
clone size: -

CDR3 DNA: TGCAGCGGGGGTGGGGGGCGGCAGGGCACTGAAGCTTTCTTT
CDR3 protein: CSGGGGRQGTEAFF
J gene: TRBJ1-1
D gene: -
V gene: TRBV29-1
clone size: -

CDR3 DNA: TGTGCCAGCAGTTACTCCGGAGGGTATGGCAATCAGCCCCAGCATTTT
CDR3 protein: CASSYSGGYGNQPQHF
J gene: TRBJ1-5
D gene: -
V gene: TRBV6-2/TRBV6-3
clone size: -

CDR3 DNA: TGTGCCAGCAGCGGGCGGGGGGCGAATTCACCCCTCCACTTT
CDR3 protein: CASSGRGANSPLHF
J gene: TRBJ1-6
D gene: -
V gene: TRBV7-6
clone size: -

CDR3 DNA: TGTGCCAGCAGTGAAGGGTGGGGCTATAGGGCCAACGTCCTGACTTTC
CDR3 protein: CASSEGWGYRANVLTF
J gene: TRBJ2-6
D gene: -
V gene: TRBV6-1
clone size: -

CDR3 DNA: TGTGCCAGCAGCTTAAAGAGACTCGCGAACACCGGGGAGCTGTTTTTT
CDR3 protein: CASSLKRLANTGELFF
J gene: TRBJ2-2
D gene: -
V gene: TRBV7-8
clone size: -